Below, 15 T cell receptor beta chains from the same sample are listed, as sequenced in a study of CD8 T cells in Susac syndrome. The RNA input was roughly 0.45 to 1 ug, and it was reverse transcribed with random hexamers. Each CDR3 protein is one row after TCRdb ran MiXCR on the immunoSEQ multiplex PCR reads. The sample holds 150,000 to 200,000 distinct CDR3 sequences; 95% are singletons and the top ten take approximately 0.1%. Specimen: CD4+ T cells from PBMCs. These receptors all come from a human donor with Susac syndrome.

In DNA, the CDR3 is TGTGCCAGCAGTGATGGGGCCGGAATCTATGGCTACACCTTC. Residues: CASSDGAGIYGYTF. This sequence joins TRBV25-1 and TRBJ1-2; possible D gene TRBD1, 5 bases. The CDR3 consists of 14 residues. The germline V gene has CDR1 MGHDK and CDR2 SYGVNS. Between the trimmed V and J ends, which lost 3 bases and 4 bases, there was a span of 12 bases.

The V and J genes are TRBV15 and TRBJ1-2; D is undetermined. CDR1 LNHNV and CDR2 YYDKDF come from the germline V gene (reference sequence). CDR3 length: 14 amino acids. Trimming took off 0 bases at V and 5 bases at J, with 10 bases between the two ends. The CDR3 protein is CATSREPRSYGYTF. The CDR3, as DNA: TGTGCCACCAGCAGAGAGCCCCGTTCATATGGCTACACCTTC.

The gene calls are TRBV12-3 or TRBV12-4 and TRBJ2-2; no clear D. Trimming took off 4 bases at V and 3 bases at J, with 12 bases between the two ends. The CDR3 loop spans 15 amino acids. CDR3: CASSSLPPYTGELFF. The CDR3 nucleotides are TGTGCCAGCAGTTCGCTCCCTCCTTACACCGGGGAGCTGTTTTTT.

The CDR3 is CASSLVTDAYEQYF. DNA of the CDR3: TGCGCCAGCAGCTTGGTTACGGATGCCTACGAGCAGTACTTC. This sequence joins TRBV5-1 and TRBJ2-7; no definite D call. This CDR3 has 14 residues. With 0 bases removed from V and 2 bases from J, the gap between germline ends came to 9 bases. Germline loops: CDR1 SGHRS, CDR2 YFSETQ.

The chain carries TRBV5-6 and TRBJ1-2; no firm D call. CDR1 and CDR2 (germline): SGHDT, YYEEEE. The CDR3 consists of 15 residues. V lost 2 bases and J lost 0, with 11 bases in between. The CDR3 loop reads CASSFGADSNYGYTF. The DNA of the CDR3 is TGTGCCAGCAGCTTTGGAGCCGATTCTAACTATGGCTACACCTTC. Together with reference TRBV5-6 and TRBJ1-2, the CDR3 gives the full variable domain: DAGVTQSPTHLIKTRGQQVTLRCSPKSGHDTVSWYQQALGQGPQFIFQYYEEEERQRGNFPDRFSGHQFPNYSSELNVNALLLGDSALYLCASSFGADSNYGYTFGSGTRLTVV.

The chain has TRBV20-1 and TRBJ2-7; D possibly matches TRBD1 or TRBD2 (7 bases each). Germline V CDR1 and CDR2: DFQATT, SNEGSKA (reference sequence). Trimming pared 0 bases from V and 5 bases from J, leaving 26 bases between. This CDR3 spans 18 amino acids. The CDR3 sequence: CSARDITARAGGGDEQYF. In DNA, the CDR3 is TGCAGTGCTAGAGATATTACTGCCCGGGCAGGGGGAGGGGACGAGCAGTACTTC.

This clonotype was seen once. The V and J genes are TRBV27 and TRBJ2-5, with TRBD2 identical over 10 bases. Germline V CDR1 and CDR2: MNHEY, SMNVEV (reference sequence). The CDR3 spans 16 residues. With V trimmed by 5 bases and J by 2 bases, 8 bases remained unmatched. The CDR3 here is CASSGVAGGRQETQYF. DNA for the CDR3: TGTGCCAGCAGTGGGGTAGCGGGGGGCCGACAAGAGACCCAGTACTTC.

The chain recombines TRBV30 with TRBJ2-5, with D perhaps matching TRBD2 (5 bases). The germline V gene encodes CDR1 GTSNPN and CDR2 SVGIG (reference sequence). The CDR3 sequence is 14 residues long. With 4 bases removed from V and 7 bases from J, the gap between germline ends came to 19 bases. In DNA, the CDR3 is TGTGCCTGGATCGTACGAGGCGGGTCTGGGACCCAGTACTTC. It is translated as CAWIVRGGSGTQYF. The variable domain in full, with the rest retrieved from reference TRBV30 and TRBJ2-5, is SQTIHQWPATLVQPVGSPLSLECTVEGTSNPNLYWYRQAAGRGLQLLFYSVGIGQISSEVPQNLSASRPQDRQFILSSKKLLLSDSGFYLCAWIVRGGSGTQYFGPGTRLLVL.

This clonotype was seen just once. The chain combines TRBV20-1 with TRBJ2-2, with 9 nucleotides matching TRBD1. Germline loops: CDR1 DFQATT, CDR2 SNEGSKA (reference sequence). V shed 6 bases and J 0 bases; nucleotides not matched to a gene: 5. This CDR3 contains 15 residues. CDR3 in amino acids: CSAGQGSANTGELFF. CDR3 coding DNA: TGCAGTGCGGGACAGGGTTCCGCGAACACCGGGGAGCTGTTTTTT.

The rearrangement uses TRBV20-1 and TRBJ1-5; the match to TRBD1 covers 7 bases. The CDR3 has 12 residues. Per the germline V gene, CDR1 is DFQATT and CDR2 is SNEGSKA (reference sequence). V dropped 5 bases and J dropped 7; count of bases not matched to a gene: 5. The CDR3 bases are TGCAGTGCTCGACAGGGAGGGCAGCCCCAGCATTTT. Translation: CSARQGGQPQHF.

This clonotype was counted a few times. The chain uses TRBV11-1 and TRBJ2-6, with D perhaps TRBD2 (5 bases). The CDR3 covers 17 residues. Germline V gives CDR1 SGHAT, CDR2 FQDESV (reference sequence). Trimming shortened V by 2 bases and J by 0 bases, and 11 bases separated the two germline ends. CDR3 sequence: CASSLMTGNSGANVLTF. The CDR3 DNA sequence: TGTGCCAGCAGCTTAATGACCGGGAACTCTGGGGCCAACGTCCTGACTTTC.

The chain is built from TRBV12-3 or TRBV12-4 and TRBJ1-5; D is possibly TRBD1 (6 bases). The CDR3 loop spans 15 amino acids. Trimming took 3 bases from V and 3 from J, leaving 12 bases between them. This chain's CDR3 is CASSFVKGDNQPQHF. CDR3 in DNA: TGTGCCAGCAGTTTTGTAAAGGGGGACAATCAGCCCCAGCATTTT.

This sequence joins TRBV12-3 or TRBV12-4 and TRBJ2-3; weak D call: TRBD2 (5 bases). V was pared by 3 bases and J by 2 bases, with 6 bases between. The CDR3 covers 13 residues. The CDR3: CASSFGDTDTQYF. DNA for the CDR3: TGTGCCAGCAGTTTCGGGGACACAGATACGCAGTATTTT.

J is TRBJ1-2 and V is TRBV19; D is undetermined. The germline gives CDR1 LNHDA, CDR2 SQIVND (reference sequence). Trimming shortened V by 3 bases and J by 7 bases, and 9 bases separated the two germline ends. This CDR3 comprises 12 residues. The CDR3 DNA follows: TGTGCCAGTAGTATGGTGCTGGGTGGCTACACCTTC. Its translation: CASSMVLGGYTF.

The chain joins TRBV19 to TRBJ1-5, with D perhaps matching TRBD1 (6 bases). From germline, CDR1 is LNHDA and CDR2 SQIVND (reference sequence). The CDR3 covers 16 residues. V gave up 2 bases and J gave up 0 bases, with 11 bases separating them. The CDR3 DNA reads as TGTGCCAGTAGTATATGGGGGGCTAATAGCAATCAGCCCCAGCATTTT. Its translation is CASSIWGANSNQPQHF. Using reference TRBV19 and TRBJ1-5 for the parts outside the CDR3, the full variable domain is DGGITQSPKYLFRKEGQNVTLSCEQNLNHDAMYWYRQDPGQGLRLIYYSQIVNDFQKGDIAEGYSVSREKKESFPLTVTSAQKNPTAFYLCASSIWGANSNQPQHFGDGTRLSIL.